This passage covers 3 T cell receptor beta chains from one sample sequenced in a study of graft-versus-host responses after intestinal transplantation (dated by TCRdb to the early 2020s). Sample time point, as interpreted from the label and publication: cells obtained before transplantation from donor or recipient. In the mixed lymphocyte reactions, about 200,000 CFSE-labeled pre-transplant responders were plated with about 200,000 irradiated violet-dye-labeled stimulators and cultured for approximately 6 days. Library prep was done by the immunoSEQ multiplex PCR assay. As stored in TCRdb, this immuneACCESS dataset retains in-frame rearrangements with V and J assigned. A fraction of the clones does not appear; measured against another copy, unresolved V genes explain less than half of the discrepancy, and the remainder lacks a known reason. The sample has about 9,100 clones on record, about 30% of them singletons. The ten largest clonotypes hold under 8% of the sample.

Source: alloreactive CD8+ T cells from a mixed lymphocyte reaction culture, taken before intestinal transplant. This specimen's cell subset or site label, interpreted: CFSE-low proliferating T cells sorted from roughly six-day pre-transplant mixed lymphocyte reaction (GvH or HvG direction). Receptors were obtained from a human patient who received an intestinal transplant.

This chain links TRBV6-6 with TRBJ2-7, with 7 bases lining up with TRBD1. V trimming: 7 bases; J trimming: 6 bases; junction bases outside the gene matches: 9. CDR3 size: 13 residues. Per the germline V gene, CDR1 is MNHNY and CDR2 is SVGAGI (reference sequence). CDR3 DNA sequence: TGTGCCAGCACTCCACAGACAGGGACCGAGCAGTACTTC. It encodes CASTPQTGTEQYF.

This clone is termed medium-sized. V and J are TRBV7-9 and TRBJ2-7; no clear D. The CDR3 is made up of 12 amino acids. Trimming cost V 4 bases and J 5 bases, with 9 bases left between them. Germline CDR1 reads SEHNR; CDR2 reads FQNEAQ (reference sequence). The CDR3 region is CASSYSPDEQYF. The CDR3 DNA reads TGTGCCAGCAGCTATAGCCCCGACGAGCAGTACTTC.

The rearrangement joins TRBV7-9 to TRBJ2-5; possible D gene TRBD1, 6 bases. Germline V gives CDR1 SEHNR, CDR2 FQNEAQ (reference sequence). V was pared by 5 bases and J by 1 base, with 11 bases between. The CDR3 has 14 residues. CDR3 nucleotide sequence: TGTGCCAGCAGCCCCAGACAGGCCCAAGAGACCCAGTACTTC. Its translation: CASSPRQAQETQYF.